This T cell receptor beta chain was documented in a study of CD8 T cells in Susac syndrome. V was shortened by 0 bases and J by 4 bases, with 13 bases between the two germline ends. Per germline, CDR1 MGHRA and CDR2 YSYEKL. The length of the CDR3 is 15 residues. RNA amounts of roughly 0.5 to 1 ug underwent reverse transcription with random hexamers. One entry per CDR3 protein, called by TCRdb with MiXCR from the immunoSEQ multiplex PCR reads. Here the sample spans 200,000 to 250,000 distinct CDR3 sequences, about 95% being singletons. The multiple sclerosis controls comprised treatment-naive patients whose relapsing-remitting disease was stable or active. FACS was used to enrich TEMRA cells, whereas the CD8+ and CD4+ T cells were obtained by negative isolation. This clonotype occurred once.

Sequenced material: CD4+ T cells from PBMCs. The genes are TRBV4-1 and TRBJ2-7, with a weak D call TRBD2 (5 bases). This TCR was sampled from a human donor with multiple sclerosis. The CDR3 protein is CASSQEGARRYEQYF. As DNA, the CDR3 is TGCGCCAGCAGCCAAGAGGGAGCCCGCCGGTACGAGCAGTACTTC.